Reported below is one TCR beta chain. These data belong to a study of blood T cell repertoires in COVID-19. Study overall: T cells, B-cell-depleted T cells, or PBMCs provided the cDNA or gDNA that served as material.

Germline trimming cut 4 bases from V and 2 bases from J; bases unmatched to any gene: 3. In germline, CDR1 is MNHEY, CDR2 SVGAGI. This CDR3 spans 15 amino acids. In the study's own analysis: Amplification with reference gene primers provided the estimates of nucleated cell counts. Method: immunoSEQ multiplex PCR; TCRdb's copy keeps in-frame clones and lacks some. V, J and clone size are taken as reported in that table, and D and trimming were inferred from the DNA itself. Of 69,000 or so clones listed, roughly 80% were seen once; the top ten hold approximately 4.4%. The rearrangement joins TRBV6-5 to TRBJ2-1, with 9 bases identical to TRBD2. This TCR came from a woman of 80 years or more with active or convalescent COVID-19. The material sequenced was peripheral blood. CDR3 loop: CASSFSGGTYNEQFF. As DNA, the CDR3 is TGTGCCAGCAGTTTCAGCGGGGGGACCTACAATGAGCAGTTCTTC.